The rows below give T cell receptor beta chains drawn from one sample of a study of CD8+ T cells in alopecia areata. Produced via immunoSEQ multiplex PCR; TCRdb's table is partial and in-frame only. In the table there are about 200,000 clones, 58% of which are singletons. The material was CD4+ T cells sorted from blood, obtained at week 24, from a patient treated with tofacitinib. These receptors all stem from a human donor with alopecia areata. Each CDR3 is given with its conserved first and last residue. Fields, in order: D gene, clone size, J gene, V gene, CDR3 protein, CDR3 DNA. A D gene is named only where the DNA matches it firmly. Only part of the rows carry a size: once, few, many, or a class if the clone is expanded.

>NA|NA|TRBJ2-4|TRBV19
CASSGPSRGNIQYF
TGTGCCAGTAGTGGTCCTAGCAGGGGAAACATTCAGTACTTC
>NA|NA|TRBJ2-5|TRBV7-2
CATREQETQYF
TGTGCTACCCGTGAGCAAGAGACCCAGTACTTC
>NA|NA|TRBJ2-2|TRBV10-3
CAIRLGENTGELFF
TGTGCCATCAGGTTGGGGGAGAACACCGGGGAGCTGTTTTTT
>NA|NA|TRBJ1-4|TRBV7-9
CASSLGQEKLFF
TGTGCCAGCAGCTTAGGTCAGGAAAAACTGTTTTTT
>NA|NA|TRBJ2-2|TRBV10-3
CAISDEVRDTGELFF
TGTGCCATCAGTGATGAGGTCAGGGACACCGGGGAGCTGTTTTTT
>NA|NA|TRBJ1-5|TRBV19
CASSIAAAGYSNQPQHF
TGTGCCAGTAGTATAGCCGCGGCAGGGTATAGCAATCAGCCCCAGCATTTT
>NA|NA|TRBJ2-1|TRBV7-2
CASSLRLHEQFF
TGTGCCAGCAGCTTAAGGCTCCATGAGCAGTTCTTC
>NA|once|TRBJ2-7|TRBV28
CASSLQYEQYF
TGTGCCAGCAGTTTACAATACGAGCAGTACTTC
>NA|few|TRBJ1-1|TRBV5-1
CASSLDPGTEAFF
TGCGCCAGCAGCTTGGACCCGGGGACTGAAGCTTTCTTT
>NA|few|TRBJ1-1|TRBV5-1
CASSLITGETEAFF
TGCGCCAGCAGCTTGATTACGGGGGAGACTGAAGCTTTCTTT
>TRBD2|once|TRBJ2-2|TRBV7-8
CASSFKTSGRQTGELFF
TGTGCCAGCAGCTTCAAGACTAGCGGGAGACAAACCGGGGAGCTGTTTTTT
>NA|few|TRBJ2-1|TRBV4-3
CASSQGRGSGASSYNEQFF
TGCGCCAGCAGCCAAGGGAGGGGGAGCGGGGCGAGCTCCTACAATGAGCAGTTCTTC
>TRBD1|NA|TRBJ2-6|TRBV18
CASSPLGTGAGANVLTF
TGTGCCAGCTCACCCCTAGGGACAGGGGCCGGGGCCAACGTCCTGACTTTC
>NA|few|TRBJ1-2|TRBV4-3
CASSQAMLGRVTNYGYTF
TGCGCCAGCAGCCAAGCGATGTTGGGCAGGGTGACTAACTATGGCTACACCTTC
>NA|NA|TRBJ1-1|TRBV27
CASSVAPRGNTEAFF
TGTGCCAGCAGTGTGGCCCCCAGGGGGAACACTGAAGCTTTCTTT
>NA|NA|TRBJ2-7|TRBV6-6
CASSYGGGGEQYF
TGTGCCAGCAGTTACGGCGGTGGCGGCGAGCAGTACTTC
>NA|NA|TRBJ2-6|TRBV15
CATSWGSGANVLTF
TGTGCCACCAGCTGGGGCTCTGGGGCCAACGTCCTGACTTTC
>NA|many|TRBJ2-7|TRBV18
CASSGTAGEQYF
TGTGCCAGCTCAGGGACTGCGGGCGAGCAGTACTTC